Listed below are T cell receptor beta chains from one sample, sequenced in a study of T cells in Graves' hyperthyroidism and ophthalmopathy. TCRdb reprocessed the multiplex PCR reads via MiXCR and lists one record per CDR3 protein. The sample includes about 540,000 distinct CDR3 sequences, 40% to 55% of them seen just once. Material: peripheral blood or thyroid tissue (not recorded which). The receptors derive from a woman aged 18-29 years with Graves' hyperthyroidism. Each CDR3 is given with its conserved first and last residue. Fields, in order: D gene, V gene, clone size, J gene, CDR3 DNA, CDR3 protein. The D gene is left open where the match is weak. For some rows the clone size is stated as once, few or many, or as a class when expanded; others skip it.

D gene: TRBD2
V gene: TRBV29-1
clone size: -
J gene: TRBJ2-7
CDR3 DNA: TGCAGCGTTGAGACTAGCGGGTACGAGCAGTACTTC
CDR3 protein: CSVETSGYEQYF

D gene: -
V gene: TRBV20-1
clone size: many
J gene: TRBJ2-7
CDR3 DNA: TGCAGTGCTAGAGATCAGGCTAGGGACGCCTACGAGCAGTACTTC
CDR3 protein: CSARDQARDAYEQYF

D gene: TRBD2
V gene: TRBV7-8
clone size: many
J gene: TRBJ2-7
CDR3 DNA: TGTGCCAGCAGCCCACTCGGGACTAGCGGGATCTCTGGCGAGCAGTACTTC
CDR3 protein: CASSPLGTSGISGEQYF

D gene: -
V gene: TRBV7-2
clone size: -
J gene: TRBJ2-3
CDR3 DNA: TGCGCCAGCAGCCGGCGGGCGGGACCTAGCACAGATACGCAGTATTTT
CDR3 protein: CASSRRAGPSTDTQYF

D gene: -
V gene: TRBV29-1
clone size: -
J gene: TRBJ1-1
CDR3 DNA: TGCAGCTTGGTGGGGTCTGAAGCTTTCTTT
CDR3 protein: CSLVGSEAFF

D gene: TRBD1
V gene: TRBV7-4
clone size: -
J gene: TRBJ1-2
CDR3 DNA: TGTGCCAGCAGTGAACCGGGGACAGCCAGGGGCTATGGCTACACCTTC
CDR3 protein: CASSEPGTARGYGYTF

D gene: -
V gene: TRBV2
clone size: -
J gene: TRBJ2-1
CDR3 DNA: TGTGCCAGCAGGCCGGGACTCCTGTGGGATGAGCAGTTCTTC
CDR3 protein: CASRPGLLWDEQFF

D gene: TRBD2
V gene: TRBV6-6
clone size: many
J gene: TRBJ2-5
CDR3 DNA: TGTGCCAGCAGGGGACTAGCGGGCGGGGAGACCCAGTACTTC
CDR3 protein: CASRGLAGGETQYF

D gene: TRBD2
V gene: TRBV15
clone size: -
J gene: TRBJ2-5
CDR3 DNA: TGTGCCACCAGCAACCGACTAGCGGGAGTTGAGACCCAGTACTTC
CDR3 protein: CATSNRLAGVETQYF

D gene: -
V gene: TRBV7-2
clone size: -
J gene: TRBJ1-1
CDR3 DNA: TGTGCCAGCAGGGAACCCGGACAGACTATGAACACTGAAGCTTTCTTT
CDR3 protein: CASREPGQTMNTEAFF

D gene: -
V gene: TRBV10-3
clone size: few
J gene: TRBJ1-2
CDR3 DNA: TGTGCCATCAGTCTTGGGGACAACCTCGGAGGGTACACCTTC
CDR3 protein: CAISLGDNLGGYTF

D gene: -
V gene: TRBV5-1
clone size: -
J gene: TRBJ2-7
CDR3 DNA: TGCGCCAGCAGCTTGGCTCCAGGGGTCTACAATGAGCAGTACTTC
CDR3 protein: CASSLAPGVYNEQYF

D gene: -
V gene: TRBV27
clone size: -
J gene: TRBJ1-1
CDR3 DNA: TGTGCCAGCAAAAGGGAAGACAGCCTCACTGAAGCTTTCTTT
CDR3 protein: CASKREDSLTEAFF

D gene: TRBD2
V gene: TRBV9
clone size: -
J gene: TRBJ2-7
CDR3 DNA: TGTGCCAGCAGCTTCAAAAGGACTAGCCAAAGTGAGCAGTACTTC
CDR3 protein: CASSFKRTSQSEQYF

D gene: -
V gene: TRBV29-1
clone size: -
J gene: TRBJ2-5
CDR3 DNA: TGCAGCGTCTGGGGGCGGGAGACCCAGTACTTC
CDR3 protein: CSVWGRETQYF

D gene: -
V gene: TRBV2
clone size: many
J gene: TRBJ1-5
CDR3 DNA: TGTGCCAGCCTCCAGGGCCTCGGTCGCAATCAGCCCCAGCATTTT
CDR3 protein: CASLQGLGRNQPQHF

D gene: -
V gene: TRBV11-1
clone size: many
J gene: TRBJ2-7
CDR3 DNA: TGTGCCAGCAGCTTAGGGCCCTGGGAGCAGTACTTC
CDR3 protein: CASSLGPWEQYF

D gene: -
V gene: TRBV5-8
clone size: -
J gene: TRBJ1-1
CDR3 DNA: TGTGCCAGCAGCAGAACCCGGGACACTGAAGCTTTCTTT
CDR3 protein: CASSRTRDTEAFF

D gene: -
V gene: TRBV4-1
clone size: -
J gene: TRBJ1-1
CDR3 DNA: TGCGCCAGCAGCCGGATGAGACGGGGGGTGGCTGAAGCTTTCTTT
CDR3 protein: CASSRMRRGVAEAFF

D gene: TRBD2
V gene: TRBV7-8
clone size: many
J gene: TRBJ2-2
CDR3 DNA: TGTGCCAGCAGGGCACTAGCGGGTGTTATCGGGGAGCTGTTTTTT
CDR3 protein: CASRALAGVIGELFF